The 9 T cell receptor beta chains reported below all come from one sample, sequenced in a study of shared clonotypes between healthy human individuals (dated by TCRdb to 2018 to 2020). The library was built by means of the immunoSEQ multiplex PCR assay. Imported from immuneACCESS, the table was reduced by TCRdb to in-frame sequences with V and J called. These copies leave out some clones; in studies compared against another copy, an unresolved V gene accounts for under half, and the cause of the remainder is not known. Present in this sample are around 1,000,000 clones, roughly 77% of which were seen just once. The ten largest account for roughly 0.82% of the sample. The sequencing sample was made of memory CD4+ T cells from PBMCs. What this sample's cell subset or site label stands for: CD45RA-negative fraction. The receptors derive from a man aged 18 to 29 in good health. Some clones in this sample may be carry-over from other donors' samples.

The rearrangement links TRBV9 to TRBJ2-2; the D is unclear. V was trimmed by 0 bases and J by 3 bases, leaving 6 bases between them. The CDR3 consists of 14 residues. Looked up from germline, CDR1 is SGDLS and CDR2 is YYNGEE. In DNA, the CDR3 is TGTGCCAGCAGCGTAGCTTTGTACACCGGGGAGCTGTTTTTT. Protein: CASSVALYTGELFF.

The V call is TRBV5-1, the J call TRBJ2-1; TRBD2 matches at 11 bases. This CDR3 has 14 residues. The V gene's germline CDR1 is SGHRS and CDR2 YFSETQ. The V segment lost 5 bases and the J segment 5 bases; nucleotides outside the gene matches: 3. CDR3: CASRLAGVNNEQFF. The CDR3 nucleotides read TGCGCCAGCAGACTAGCGGGAGTAAACAATGAGCAGTTCTTC.

This clone was picked up many times. This rearrangement joins TRBV28 to TRBJ2-7, with 11 nucleotides matching TRBD2. Germline V gives CDR1 MDHEN, CDR2 SYDVKM. Losses at the gene ends were 6 bases for V and 8 bases for J; bases not matched to a gene: 9. The CDR3 is 14 residues long. CDR3 nucleotides: TGTGCCAGCAGACCAACTAGCGGGAGCGGTAAGCAGTACTTC. This sequence encodes CASRPTSGSGKQYF.

The genes are TRBV7-2 and TRBJ2-1; either TRBD1 or TRBD2 may fit D (5 bases each). V gave up 4 bases and J gave up 7 bases, with 20 bases separating them. CDR1 SGHTA and CDR2 FQGNSA come from the germline V gene. The CDR3 runs 16 residues. The CDR3: CASSSTPGTAWNEQFF. The CDR3 bases are TGTGCCAGCAGCTCAACCCCCGGGACGGCCTGGAATGAGCAGTTCTTC.

CDR3 nucleotides: TGTGCCAGTAAGGAGTTGGGCAGTCTGAACACTGAAGCTTTCTTT. It codes for CASKELGSLNTEAFF. The chain combines TRBV19 with TRBJ1-1; D remains ambiguous. The CDR3 is 15 residues long. V was clipped by 7 bases and J by 0 bases, with 15 bases between them. The germline gives CDR1 LNHDA, CDR2 SQIVND (reference sequence).

The chain carries TRBV6-5 and TRBJ2-7, with 8 bases matching TRBD1. Germline V gene data show CDR1 as MNHEY and CDR2 as SVGAGI. V was clipped by 4 bases and J by 2 bases; unmatched bases: 4. This CDR3 contains 14 residues. The CDR3 DNA is TGTGCCAGCAGTTTCAGGACAGGGACCTACGAGCAGTACTTC. Translated, it gives CASSFRTGTYEQYF.

The genes are TRBV11-2 and TRBJ2-3; D remains ambiguous. The germline V gene has CDR1 SGHAT and CDR2 FQNNGV. V was clipped by 1 base and J by 2 bases, with 7 bases between them. The CDR3 is made up of 14 amino acids. CDR3 protein: CASSLAPTTDTQYF. CDR3 DNA: TGTGCCAGCAGCTTAGCCCCCACCACAGATACGCAGTATTTT.

The sample holds a few counts of this clone. The gene calls are TRBV27 and TRBJ2-7; a possible D gene is TRBD1 (6 bases). CDR3 size: 15 residues. The germline gives CDR1 MNHEY, CDR2 SMNVEV (reference sequence). The V and J ends lost 4 bases and 2 bases respectively, with 15 bases between them. For the CDR3, the DNA is TGTGCCAGCAGTTCCCCGTGGGGGCTCCCCTACGAGCAGTACTTC. Translating it yields CASSSPWGLPYEQYF.

This clone was recorded only once. The CDR3: CASSLALREFYEQYF. The CDR3 bases are TGTGCCAGCAGCTTAGCATTGCGGGAGTTCTACGAGCAGTACTTC. The genes are TRBV7-2 and TRBJ2-7; TRBD2 agrees at 7 bases. Germline CDR1 reads SGHTA; CDR2 reads FQGNSA. V lost 0 bases to trimming and J lost 3 bases; unmatched junction nucleotides: 5. CDR3 length equals 15 residues.